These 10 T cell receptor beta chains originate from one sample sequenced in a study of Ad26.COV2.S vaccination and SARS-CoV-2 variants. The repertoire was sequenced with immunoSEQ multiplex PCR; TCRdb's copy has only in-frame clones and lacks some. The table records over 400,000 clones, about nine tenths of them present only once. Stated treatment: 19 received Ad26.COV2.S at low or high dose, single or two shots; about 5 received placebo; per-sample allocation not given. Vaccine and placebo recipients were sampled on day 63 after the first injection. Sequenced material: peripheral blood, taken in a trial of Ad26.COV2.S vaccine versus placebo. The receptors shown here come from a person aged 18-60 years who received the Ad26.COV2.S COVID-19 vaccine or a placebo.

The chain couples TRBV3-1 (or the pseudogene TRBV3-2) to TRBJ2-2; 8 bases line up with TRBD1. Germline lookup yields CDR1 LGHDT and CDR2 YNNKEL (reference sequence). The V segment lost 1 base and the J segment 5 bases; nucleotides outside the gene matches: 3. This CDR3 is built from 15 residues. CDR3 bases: TGTGCCAGCAGCCAAGGACAGGGGTGGACCGGGGAGCTGTTTTTT. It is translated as CASSQGQGWTGELFF.

CDR3 DNA sequence: TGTGCCAGCGACGACAGGTTCGGCAATCAGCCCCAGCATTTT. Its protein is CASDDRFGNQPQHF. The rearrangement joins TRBV28 to TRBJ1-5, with a tentative D call TRBD1 (6 bases). Germline V gene sequence: CDR1 MDHEN, CDR2 SYDVKM. V was shortened by 8 bases and J by 2 bases, with 13 bases between the two germline ends. CDR3 length equals 14 residues.

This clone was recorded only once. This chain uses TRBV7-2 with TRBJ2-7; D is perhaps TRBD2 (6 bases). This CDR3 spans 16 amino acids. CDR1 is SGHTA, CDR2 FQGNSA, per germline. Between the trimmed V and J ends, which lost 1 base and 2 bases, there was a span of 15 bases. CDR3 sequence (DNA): TGTGCCAGCAGCTTAGGGAGTGGCGGGGCAACCTACGAGCAGTACTTC. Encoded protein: CASSLGSGGATYEQYF.

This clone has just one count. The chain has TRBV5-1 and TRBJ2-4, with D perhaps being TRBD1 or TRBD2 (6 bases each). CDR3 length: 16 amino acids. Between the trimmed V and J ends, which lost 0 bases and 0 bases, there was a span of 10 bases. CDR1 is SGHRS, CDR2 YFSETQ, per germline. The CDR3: CASSLVGGLAKNIQYF. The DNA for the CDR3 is TGCGCCAGCAGCTTGGTAGGGGGACTAGCCAAAAACATTCAGTACTTC.

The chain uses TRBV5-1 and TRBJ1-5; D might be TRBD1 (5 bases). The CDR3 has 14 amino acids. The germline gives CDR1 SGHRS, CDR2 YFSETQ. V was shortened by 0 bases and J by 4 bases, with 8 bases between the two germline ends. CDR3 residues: CASSLEGKNQPQHF. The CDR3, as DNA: TGCGCCAGCAGCTTGGAGGGGAAGAATCAGCCCCAGCATTTT. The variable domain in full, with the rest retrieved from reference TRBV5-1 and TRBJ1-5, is KAGVTQTPRYLIKTRGQQVTLSCSPISGHRSVSWYQQTPGQGLQFLFEYFSETQRNKGNFPGRFSGRQFSNSRSEMNVSTLELGDSALYLCASSLEGKNQPQHFGDGTRLSIL.

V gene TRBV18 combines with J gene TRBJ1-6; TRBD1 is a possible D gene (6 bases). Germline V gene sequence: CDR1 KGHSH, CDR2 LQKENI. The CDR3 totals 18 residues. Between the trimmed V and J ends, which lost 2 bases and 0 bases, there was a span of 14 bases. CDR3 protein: CASSPRQQGSSYNSPLHF. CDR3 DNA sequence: TGTGCCAGCTCACCAAGGCAGCAGGGGAGCTCCTATAATTCACCCCTCCACTTT. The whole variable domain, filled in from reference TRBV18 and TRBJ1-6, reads NAGVMQNPRHLVRRRGQEARLRCSPMKGHSHVYWYRQLPEEGLKFMVYLQKENIIDESGMPKERFSAEFPKEGPSILRIQQVVRGDSAAYFCASSPRQQGSSYNSPLHFGNGTRLTVT.

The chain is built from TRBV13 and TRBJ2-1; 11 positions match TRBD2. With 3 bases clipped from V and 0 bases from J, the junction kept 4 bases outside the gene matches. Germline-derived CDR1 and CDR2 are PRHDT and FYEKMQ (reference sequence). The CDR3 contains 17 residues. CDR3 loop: CASSFLAGGRSYNEQFF. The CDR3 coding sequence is TGTGCCAGCAGCTTCCTAGCGGGGGGCCGCTCCTACAATGAGCAGTTCTTC.

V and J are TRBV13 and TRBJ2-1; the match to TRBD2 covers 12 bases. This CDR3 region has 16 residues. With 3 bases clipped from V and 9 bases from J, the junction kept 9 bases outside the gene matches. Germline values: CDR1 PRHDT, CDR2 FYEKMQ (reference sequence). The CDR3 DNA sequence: TGTGCCAGCAGCTTGCGACTAGCGGGGGATAGAAGTGAGCAGTTCTTC. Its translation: CASSLRLAGDRSEQFF.

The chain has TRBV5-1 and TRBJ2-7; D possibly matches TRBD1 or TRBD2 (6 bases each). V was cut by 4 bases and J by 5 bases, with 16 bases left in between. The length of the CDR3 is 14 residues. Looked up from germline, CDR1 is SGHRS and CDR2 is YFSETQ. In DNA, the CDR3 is TGCGCCAGCAGCCCAACGATGGGGGGCCACGAGCAGTACTTC. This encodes CASSPTMGGHEQYF.

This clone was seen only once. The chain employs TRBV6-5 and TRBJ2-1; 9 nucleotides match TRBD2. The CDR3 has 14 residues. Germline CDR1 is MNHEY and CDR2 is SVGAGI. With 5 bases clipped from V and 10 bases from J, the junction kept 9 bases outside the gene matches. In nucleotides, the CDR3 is TGTGCCAGCAGTAGGACTAGCGCCGCATTGGAGCAGTTCTTC. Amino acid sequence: CASSRTSAALEQFF.